Listed here are 8 T cell receptor beta chains from one sample, sequenced in a study of blood T cell repertoires in COVID-19. Method: immunoSEQ multiplex PCR; TCRdb's copy keeps in-frame clones and lacks some. The sample consists of about 330,000 clones, roughly 90% of them appearing once. Sequenced material: peripheral blood. These receptor sequences come from a woman aged 45-59 years with active or convalescent COVID-19.

The chain has TRBV7-2 and TRBJ1-2; 10 nucleotides match TRBD1. Germline CDR1 reads SGHTA; CDR2 reads FQGNSA. The CDR3 sequence is 15 residues long. Trimming removed 5 bases from V and 4 bases from J; junction bases left unmatched: 7. CDR3 residues: CASSTTGGKSYGYTF. CDR3 bases: TGTGCCAGCAGCACGACAGGGGGCAAGAGCTATGGCTACACCTTC. The variable domain in full, completed from reference TRBV7-2 and TRBJ1-2, reads GAGVSQSPSNKVTEKGKDVELRCDPISGHTALYWYRQSLGQGLEFLIYFQGNSAPDKSGLPSDRFSAERTGGSVSTLTIQRTQQEDSAVYLCASSTTGGKSYGYTFGSGTRLTVV.

The chain combines TRBV3-1 (or the pseudogene TRBV3-2) with TRBJ2-7; 9 positions agree with TRBD1. The length of the CDR3 is 15 residues. Trimming removed 2 bases from V and 5 bases from J; junction bases left unmatched: 7. Germline CDR1 and CDR2: LGHDT and YNNKEL (reference sequence). CDR3 amino acids: CASSQWGQGGNEQYF. CDR3 sequence (DNA): TGTGCCAGCAGCCAATGGGGACAGGGTGGCAACGAGCAGTACTTC.

This chain connects TRBV13 to TRBJ2-7; no clear D gene. The CDR3 totals 12 residues. Trimming removed 6 bases at V and 2 bases at J, with 8 bases between. CDR1 and CDR2 from the germline V gene are PRHDT and FYEKMQ (reference sequence). CDR3 residues: CASSSSPYEQYF. In DNA form, the CDR3 reads TGTGCCAGCAGTTCCTCTCCCTACGAGCAGTACTTC. The variable domain in full, completed from reference TRBV13 and TRBJ2-7, reads AAGVIQSPRHLIKEKRETATLKCYPIPRHDTVYWYQQGPGQDPQFLISFYEKMQSDKGSIPDRFSAQQFSDYHSELNMSSLELGDSALYFCASSSSPYEQYFGPGTRLTVT.

The V gene is TRBV7-2, the J gene TRBJ1-5; D might be TRBD1 (5 bases). Trimming left V 0 bases short and J 2 bases short, with 8 bases between. The CDR3 is 15 residues long. Germline-derived CDR1 and CDR2 are SGHTA and FQGNSA. The CDR3 sequence: CASSLATGRNQPQHF. Here the CDR3 DNA reads TGTGCCAGCAGCTTAGCCACAGGTCGCAATCAGCCCCAGCATTTT.

V gene TRBV19 combines with J gene TRBJ2-1, with 16 bases aligning to TRBD2. This CDR3 spans 17 amino acids. Germline CDR1 and CDR2: LNHDA and SQIVND (reference sequence). The V gene end was trimmed by 3 bases and the J gene end by 9 bases; junction bases not matched to a gene: 8. The CDR3 loop reads CASSIPGTSGRAVEQFF. Written as DNA, the CDR3 is TGTGCCAGTAGTATCCCCGGGACTAGCGGGAGGGCGGTTGAGCAGTTCTTC.

CDR3 DNA: TGCAGTGCTAGTCTCCCCCCAGGTATGAACACTGAAGCTTTCTTT. It is translated as CSASLPPGMNTEAFF. The V gene is TRBV20-1, the J gene TRBJ1-1, with no clear D. Between the trimmed V and J ends, which lost 3 bases and 0 bases, there was a span of 14 bases. Germline CDR1 DFQATT, CDR2 SNEGSKA (reference sequence). The CDR3 totals 15 residues.

The sample holds a few counts of this clone. The chain couples TRBV6-2 or TRBV6-3 to TRBJ2-6; TRBD2 is a possible D gene (6 bases). This CDR3 is built from 13 residues. In germline, CDR1 is MNHEY, CDR2 SVGEGT. With 7 bases removed from V and 9 bases from J, the gap between germline ends came to 13 bases. The CDR3 coding sequence is TGTGCCAGCAACCCAGCGCGGGACAACGTCCTGACTTTC. Translation gives CASNPARDNVLTF.

This chain connects TRBV5-1 to TRBJ2-1; D not certain. In germline, CDR1 is SGHRS, CDR2 YFSETQ. V lost 6 bases and J lost 6, with 7 bases in between. The CDR3 extends over 11 amino acids. The CDR3 reads CASMRSNEQFF. The CDR3 DNA sequence: TGCGCCAGCATGAGGTCCAATGAGCAGTTCTTC.